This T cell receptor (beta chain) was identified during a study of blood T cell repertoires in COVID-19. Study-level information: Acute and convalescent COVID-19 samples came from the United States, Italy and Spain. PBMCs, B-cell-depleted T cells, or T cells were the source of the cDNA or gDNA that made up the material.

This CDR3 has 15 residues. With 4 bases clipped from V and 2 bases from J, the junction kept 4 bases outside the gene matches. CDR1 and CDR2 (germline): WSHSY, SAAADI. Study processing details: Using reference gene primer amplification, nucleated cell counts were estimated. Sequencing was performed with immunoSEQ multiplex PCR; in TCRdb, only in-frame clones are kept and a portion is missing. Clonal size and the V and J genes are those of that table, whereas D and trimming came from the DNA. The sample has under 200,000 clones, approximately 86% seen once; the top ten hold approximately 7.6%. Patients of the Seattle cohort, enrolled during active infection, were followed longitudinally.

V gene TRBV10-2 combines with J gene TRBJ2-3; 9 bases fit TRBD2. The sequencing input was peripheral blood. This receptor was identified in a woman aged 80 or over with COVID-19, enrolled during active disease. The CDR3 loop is CASSVGTSPTDTQYF. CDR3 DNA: TGCGCCAGCAGTGTTGGGACTAGCCCCACAGATACGCAGTATTTT.